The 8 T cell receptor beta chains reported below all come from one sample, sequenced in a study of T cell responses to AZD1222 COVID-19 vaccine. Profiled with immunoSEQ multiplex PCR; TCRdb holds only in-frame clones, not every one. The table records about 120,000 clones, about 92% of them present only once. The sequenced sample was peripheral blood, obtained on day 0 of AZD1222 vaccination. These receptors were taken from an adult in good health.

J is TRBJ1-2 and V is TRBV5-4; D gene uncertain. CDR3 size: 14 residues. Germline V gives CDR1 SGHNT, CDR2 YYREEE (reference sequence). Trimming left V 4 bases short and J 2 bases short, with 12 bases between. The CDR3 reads CASSPHGENYGYTF. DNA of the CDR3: TGTGCCAGCAGCCCCCATGGGGAAAACTATGGCTACACCTTC.

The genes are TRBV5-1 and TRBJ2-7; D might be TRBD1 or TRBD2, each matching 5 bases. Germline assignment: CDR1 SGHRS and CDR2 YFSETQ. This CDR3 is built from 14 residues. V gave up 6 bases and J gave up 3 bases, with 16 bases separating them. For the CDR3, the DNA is TGCGCCAGCACCCTTGATGGGACGGGCTACGAGCAGTACTTC. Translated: CASTLDGTGYEQYF.

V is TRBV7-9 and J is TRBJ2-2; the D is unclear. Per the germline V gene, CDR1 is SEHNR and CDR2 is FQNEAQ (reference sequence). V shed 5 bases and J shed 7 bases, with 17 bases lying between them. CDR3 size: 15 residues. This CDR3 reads CASSRSPELYGELFF. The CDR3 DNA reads TGTGCCAGCAGCCGCTCTCCGGAGCTTTACGGGGAGCTGTTTTTT.

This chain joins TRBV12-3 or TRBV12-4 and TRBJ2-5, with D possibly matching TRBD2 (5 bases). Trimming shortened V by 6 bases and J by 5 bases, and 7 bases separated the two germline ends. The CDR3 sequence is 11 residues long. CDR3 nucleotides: TGTGCCAGCAGCCGAGGGGAGACCCAGTACTTC. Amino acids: CASSRGETQYF.

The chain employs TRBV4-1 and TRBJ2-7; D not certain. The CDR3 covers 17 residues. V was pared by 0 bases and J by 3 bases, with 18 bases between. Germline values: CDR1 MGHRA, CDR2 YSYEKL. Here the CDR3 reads CASSQEPNRARFYEQYF. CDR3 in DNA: TGCGCCAGCAGCCAAGAACCGAATCGGGCTAGATTCTACGAGCAGTACTTC.

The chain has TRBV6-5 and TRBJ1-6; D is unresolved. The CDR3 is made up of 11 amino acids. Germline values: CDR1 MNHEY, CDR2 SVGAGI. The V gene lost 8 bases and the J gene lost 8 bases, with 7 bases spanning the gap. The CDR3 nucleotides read TGTGCCAGCGGTAGGGATTCACCCCTCCACTTT. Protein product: CASGRDSPLHF.

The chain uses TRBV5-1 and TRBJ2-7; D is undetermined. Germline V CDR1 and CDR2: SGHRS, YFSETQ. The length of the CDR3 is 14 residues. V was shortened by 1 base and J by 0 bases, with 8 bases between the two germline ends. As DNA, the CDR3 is TGCGCCAGCAGCTTGAATAGCAACTCCTACGAGCAGTACTTC. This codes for CASSLNSNSYEQYF.

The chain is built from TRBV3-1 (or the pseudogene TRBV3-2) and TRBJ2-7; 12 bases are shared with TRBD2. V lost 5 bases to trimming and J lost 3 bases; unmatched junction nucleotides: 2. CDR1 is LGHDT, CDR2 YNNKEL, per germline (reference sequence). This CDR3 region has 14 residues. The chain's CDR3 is CASSKLAGGYEQYF. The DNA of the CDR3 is TGTGCCAGCAGCAAACTAGCGGGAGGCTACGAGCAGTACTTC.